This T cell receptor beta chain was sequenced for a study of Graves' ophthalmopathy and Graves' hyperthyroidism. Findings and caveats of the study: Discriminating ophthalmopathy from stable hyperthyroidism, a 13-signature model attained a sensitivity of about 89% and a specificity of about 81%. Blood also harbored most expanded thyroid clonotypes above 0.001 frequency.

Amplifying from RNA transcripts, the study obtained TCR beta CDR3 regions. RT-PCR with HTBI primers came first, then second-round multiplex PCR. TCRdb used MiXCR to reprocess the multiplex PCR reads, holding one entry per CDR3 protein. The table includes 200,000 to 250,000 distinct CDR3 sequences, 25% to 30% detected once. This clonotype has ten or more counts. Its antigen is undetermined. CDR3 length: 14 amino acids. The V and J ends lost 5 bases and 7 bases respectively, with 17 bases between them. This clonotype was obtained from a man aged 50 to 60 with Graves' ophthalmopathy. Specimen: peripheral blood. The V gene is TRBV12-3 or TRBV12-4, the J gene TRBJ2-5; D might be TRBD2 (5 bases). The CDR3 bases are TGTGCCAGCAGTCCCGACACTCAGAGCGGGACCCAGTACTTC. It is translated as CASSPDTQSGTQYF.